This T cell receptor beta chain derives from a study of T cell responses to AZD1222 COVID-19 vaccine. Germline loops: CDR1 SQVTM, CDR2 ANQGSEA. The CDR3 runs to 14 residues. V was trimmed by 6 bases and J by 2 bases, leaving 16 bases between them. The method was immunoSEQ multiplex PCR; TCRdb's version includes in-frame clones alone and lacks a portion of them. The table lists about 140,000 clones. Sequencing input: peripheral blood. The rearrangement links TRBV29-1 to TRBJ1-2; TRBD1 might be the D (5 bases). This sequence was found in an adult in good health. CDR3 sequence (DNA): TGCAGCGTAGCTGGAGGGGATCCCAACTATGGCTACACCTTC. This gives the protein CSVAGGDPNYGYTF.